The 27 T cell receptor beta chains listed next were all sequenced from one sample in a study of type 1 and type 2 diabetes patients. Amplification started from genomic DNA. The TCR beta CDR3 region was amplified using 30 forward and 13 reverse primers. TCRdb reprocessed the multiplex PCR reads via MiXCR and lists one record per CDR3 protein. The top ten clones hold roughly 13% of a sample with a few hundred thousand distinct CDR3 sequences, 47% of them seen once. The sample was peripheral blood mononuclear cells (PBMCs). The origin of the receptors is a man aged 18 to 30 with type 2 diabetes.

The rearrangement joins TRBV4-2 to TRBJ1-6; D not resolved. The V gene lost 1 base and the J gene lost 7 bases, with 14 bases spanning the gap. In germline, CDR1 is LGHNA, CDR2 YNFKEQ. This CDR3 region has 16 residues. CDR3 nucleotides: TGTGCCAGCAGCCAAGTTGCACGATCCTTAAATTCACCCCTCCACTTT. Protein: CASSQVARSLNSPLHF.

This clonotype was recorded at least ten times. The CDR3 sequence: CAISVRTSGKTYEQYF. The CDR3 DNA reads TGTGCCATCAGTGTTCGGACTAGCGGTAAGACCTACGAGCAGTACTTC. The chain links TRBV10-3 to TRBJ2-7; TRBD2 aligns across 10 bases. The CDR3 covers 16 residues. The germline V gene has CDR1 ENHRY and CDR2 SYGVKD. With 4 bases clipped from V and 2 bases from J, the junction kept 8 bases outside the gene matches.

The J gene is TRBJ1-1, the V gene TRBV11-2; 10 bases agree with TRBD1. CDR1 and CDR2 from the germline V gene are SGHAT and FQNNGV. The CDR3 is 16 residues long. V dropped 4 bases and J dropped 3; count of bases not matched to a gene: 8. CDR3 nucleotide sequence: TGTGCCAGCAGCTCCCTCCTCGGGACAGGGGACACTGAAGCTTTCTTT. Encoded protein: CASSSLLGTGDTEAFF.

Concerning this clonotype: The CDR3 end shows no conserved phenylalanine or tryptophan, and so a read error is likely. The rearrangement uses TRBV28 and TRBJ1-2, with D uncertain. Germline V gene sequence: CDR1 MDHEN, CDR2 SYDVKM. The CDR3 sequence is 11 residues long. V was cut by 5 bases and J by 11 bases, with 12 bases left in between. The CDR3 sequence is CASSDGRAYTL. CDR3 sequence (DNA): TGTGCCAGCAGTGACGGACGGGCTTACACCCTC.

This clonotype came up a few times. The V gene is TRBV7-3, the J gene TRBJ2-5; the match to TRBD1 covers 8 bases. The germline V gene has CDR1 SGHTA and CDR2 FQGTGA. This CDR3 is 16 amino acids long. J lost 5 bases, V lost 2 bases, and 10 bases had no gene match. The CDR3 nucleotides read TGTGCCAGCAGCTTAGGGACGCAGGGGGCGAGGGAGACCCAGTACTTC. Its translation is CASSLGTQGARETQYF.

The chain joins TRBV6-2 or TRBV6-3 to TRBJ2-5, with 12 positions matching TRBD2. The J call is uncertain, as TRBJ2-1 better fits the DNA end. The CDR3 runs 17 residues. Germline V gene lookup returns CDR1 MNHEY and CDR2 SVGEGT. Here the CDR3 reads CASSLVSLAGGVNEQFF. CDR3 nucleotide sequence: TGTGCCAGCAGCCTCGTGAGTCTAGCGGGGGGGGTAAACGAGCAGTTCTTC.

J is TRBJ2-7 and V is TRBV2, with D maybe TRBD1 (6 bases). CDR3 size: 13 residues. From germline, CDR1 is SNHLY and CDR2 FYNNEI. The V end lost 7 bases, the J end lost 5 bases, and 15 bases lay between the germline ends. CDR3 coding DNA: TGTGCCAGCACTGGACAGTTTGGGGACGAGCAGTACTTC. Translating it yields CASTGQFGDEQYF.

In its sample, this clonotype was seen a few times. V gene TRBV27 combines with J gene TRBJ2-7; 10 bases align to TRBD2. V dropped 6 bases and J dropped 6; count of bases not matched to a gene: 8. CDR1 and CDR2 (germline): MNHEY, SMNVEV (reference sequence). This CDR3 region has 14 residues. DNA for the CDR3: TGTGCCAGCAGACCTAGCGGGGGTTTAGTCGAGCAGTACTTC. Its translation is CASRPSGGLVEQYF.

This clonotype has just a few counts. The rearrangement uses TRBV6-6 and TRBJ2-7; 10 nucleotides agree with TRBD1. This CDR3 contains 15 residues. With V trimmed by 2 bases and J by 5 bases, 6 bases remained unmatched. CDR1 MNHNY and CDR2 SVGAGI come from the germline V gene (reference sequence). The DNA for the CDR3 is TGTGCCAGCAGTTACCGAGGGACAGGGGTAAACGAGCAGTACTTC. Protein sequence: CASSYRGTGVNEQYF.

J is TRBJ1-1 and V is TRBV4-1; possible D gene TRBD1, 6 bases. The germline V gene encodes CDR1 MGHRA and CDR2 YSYEKL. V gave up 6 bases and J gave up 5 bases, with 13 bases separating them. This CDR3 contains 13 residues. The CDR3 nucleotides are TGCGCCAGCAGTCTCTCAGGGGTAACTGAAGCTTTCTTT. It codes for CASSLSGVTEAFF.

The chain recombines TRBV9 with TRBJ1-6, with D unclear. In germline, CDR1 is SGDLS, CDR2 YYNGEE. V gave up 4 bases and J gave up 6 bases, with 5 bases separating them. The CDR3 length is 12 residues. CDR3: CASSRTNSPLHF. The CDR3 region has the DNA TGTGCCAGCAGCCGAACTAATTCACCCCTCCACTTT.

This rearrangement joins TRBV25-1 to TRBJ2-2; D may be TRBD1 (6 bases). With 6 bases removed from V and 0 bases from J, the gap between germline ends came to 14 bases. CDR1 is MGHDK, CDR2 SYGVNS, per germline. CDR3 length equals 16 residues. The CDR3 reads CASSTPRGSNTGELFF. CDR3 sequence (DNA): TGTGCCAGCAGCACCCCCAGGGGTTCGAACACCGGGGAGCTGTTTTTT.

On this clonotype: A clone one base away is much larger, so this may be a read error. The gene calls are TRBV19 and TRBJ1-1; unclear D gene. The CDR3 length is 13 residues. V was pared by 8 bases and J by 1 base, with 11 bases between. Germline values: CDR1 LNHDA, CDR2 SQIVND (reference sequence). CDR3 DNA: TGTGCCAGTGGGTCGATGGGGAACACTGAAGCTTTCTTT. This sequence encodes CASGSMGNTEAFF.

There are a few counts of this clonotype. The CDR3 DNA sequence: TGTGCCACCAGCGGGACAGGGTTAAGTGAAAAACTGTTTTTT. Translating it yields CATSGTGLSEKLFF. The gene calls are TRBV15 and TRBJ1-4; 9 nucleotides line up with TRBD1. Germline V gives CDR1 LNHNV, CDR2 YYDKDF (reference sequence). J gave up 7 bases and V 5 bases, and 5 bases lay outside the gene matches. CDR3 length: 14 amino acids.

The chain carries TRBV20-1 and TRBJ1-2; no reliable D call. CDR3 length: 14 residues. Germline loops: CDR1 DFQATT, CDR2 SNEGSKA (reference sequence). Trimming pared 0 bases from V and 4 bases from J, leaving 12 bases between. CDR3 region: CSARDHQTSYGYTF. As DNA, the CDR3 is TGCAGTGCTAGAGATCATCAAACCTCCTATGGCTACACCTTC.

This clonotype has only a few counts. The V and J genes are TRBV7-3 and TRBJ2-7; the D gene is possibly TRBD1 (5 bases). This CDR3 has 12 residues. Deletions cut 2 bases from V and 6 bases from J, with 8 bases between. The germline gives CDR1 SGHTA, CDR2 FQGTGA. The CDR3 sequence is CASSLSGFEQYF. The CDR3 nucleotides read TGTGCCAGCAGCTTATCAGGGTTCGAGCAGTACTTC.

This clonotype has more than one count but fewer than ten. The rearrangement joins TRBV6-5 to TRBJ1-2; a weak D match, TRBD1 (6 bases). Trimming stripped 2 bases from V and 5 bases from J, with 15 bases between. This CDR3 comprises 15 residues. Germline V gene sequence: CDR1 MNHEY, CDR2 SVGAGI. In DNA form, the CDR3 reads TGTGCCAGCAGTTACCCACAGGGAGGACTGTATGGCTACACCTTC. Translated, it gives CASSYPQGGLYGYTF.

The V gene is TRBV10-1, the J gene TRBJ2-5; possible D gene TRBD2, 7 bases. The CDR3 loop spans 16 amino acids. Trimming shortened V by 2 bases and J by 4 bases, and 17 bases separated the two germline ends. Germline V gives CDR1 WNHNN, CDR2 SYGVQD (reference sequence). The CDR3 loop reads CASSEGGGVGGETQYF. The CDR3 DNA is TGCGCCAGCAGTGAGGGGGGGGGCGTCGGAGGAGAGACCCAGTACTTC.

V and J are TRBV6-4 and TRBJ1-2, with 7 bases fitting TRBD1. V lost 5 bases, J lost 6 bases, and 15 bases stayed unmatched. This CDR3 is built from 16 residues. The germline V gene encodes CDR1 MRHNA and CDR2 SNTAGT. Written as DNA, the CDR3 is TGTGCCAGCAGTCCTTCCGGGGACAGCGGGGTTAATGGCTACACCTTC. Amino acid sequence: CASSPSGDSGVNGYTF.

V usage is TRBV10-2 and J usage is TRBJ2-5; D is perhaps TRBD2 (6 bases). CDR1 and CDR2 from the germline V gene are WSHSY and SAAADI. This CDR3 region has 13 residues. Trimming left V 10 bases short and J 5 bases short, with 17 bases between. The CDR3 DNA follows: TGCGCCACCACCCCGGGACTTGGGGAGACCCAGTACTTC. Translating gives CATTPGLGETQYF.

The chain's CDR3 is CASSIQGQDIQYF. CDR3 DNA: TGTGCCAGTAGTATACAGGGCCAGGACATTCAGTACTTC. This chain uses TRBV19 with TRBJ2-4, with D possibly matching TRBD1 (5 bases). The V gene's germline CDR1 is LNHDA and CDR2 SQIVND (reference sequence). The germline V and J ends were trimmed by 2 bases and 8 bases, with 10 bases remaining between them. The CDR3 is made up of 13 amino acids.

For this clonotype: No conserved phenylalanine or tryptophan is present at the end of the CDR3, so a read error is the likely explanation. Here the CDR3 reads CANTGELFL. The DNA of the CDR3 is TGTGCGAACACCGGGGAGCTGTTTCTT. This chain uses TRBV19 with TRBJ2-2; D is unresolved. Germline-derived CDR1 and CDR2 are LNHDA and SQIVND (reference sequence). The CDR3 loop spans 9 amino acids.

This chain connects TRBV3-1 to TRBJ2-7, with D possibly being TRBD1 or TRBD2 (5 bases each). Germline loops: CDR1 LGHDT, CDR2 YNNKEL (reference sequence). Trimming stripped 1 base from V and 6 bases from J, with 13 bases between. This CDR3 has 14 residues. As DNA, the CDR3 is TGTGCCAGCAGCCAAGTAATGGGACGGGCCGAGCAGTACTTC. Translation gives CASSQVMGRAEQYF.

The V call is TRBV18, the J call TRBJ1-2; D not resolved. V dropped 3 bases and J dropped 3 bases, with 8 bases sitting between them. The CDR3 is 13 amino acids. The germline V gene has CDR1 KGHSH and CDR2 LQKENI. The chain's CDR3 is CASSPGGYYGYTF. CDR3 nucleotide sequence: TGTGCCAGCTCACCCGGAGGGTACTATGGCTACACCTTC.

The chain has TRBV28 and TRBJ2-2; D uncertain. From germline, CDR1 is MDHEN and CDR2 SYDVKM. This CDR3 has 14 residues. The chain's CDR3 is CATPGQENTGELFF. The DNA of the CDR3 is TGTGCTACCCCCGGGCAGGAGAACACCGGGGAGCTGTTTTTT.

About this clonotype itself: This is likely a read error, given that the CDR3 carries no conserved phenylalanine or tryptophan at its end. V usage is TRBV2 and J usage is TRBJ2-7, with a possible D match to TRBD1 (5 bases). CDR1 is SNHLY and CDR2 is FYNNEI in the germline V gene. V dropped 6 bases and J dropped 3 bases, with 12 bases sitting between them. This CDR3 comprises 13 residues. CDR3 DNA sequence: TGTGCCAGCAGCCCGGACACCCTCTACGAGCAGTACCTC. It specifies CASSPDTLYEQYL.

This clonotype was observed once. This sequence joins TRBV19 and TRBJ2-1; 10 bases map to TRBD2. V lost 7 bases to trimming and J lost 5 bases; unmatched junction nucleotides: 5. The CDR3 spans 14 residues. Germline CDR1 LNHDA, CDR2 SQIVND (reference sequence). In DNA, the CDR3 is TGTGCCAGTACTAGCGGGAGTGACCACAATGAGCAGTTCTTC. Encoded protein: CASTSGSDHNEQFF.